This is a list of T cell receptor beta chains from one sample in a study of regulatory T cells in long-lasting Graves disease. TCRdb re-called the multiplex PCR reads through MiXCR, storing one row per CDR3 protein. The sample shows over 350,000 distinct CDR3 sequences, around 15% of them seen only once. The same data also went into a second study, on T cells in Graves' hyperthyroidism and ophthalmopathy.

Here the sequenced sample was peripheral blood mononuclear cells (PBMCs), taken at new diagnosis, from a patient treated with antithyroid drugs. The receptors were sampled from a woman aged 50 to 60 with Graves disease. The conserved cysteine and the conserved F or W are not part of the CDR3 here. Size values are once, few and many counts, or a class for expanded clones, and some rows have none.

many	TRBV3-1	TRBJ2-7	ASSQDRLLANYEQY
few	TRBV13	TRBJ1-2	ASSLGSLRNYGYT
.	TRBV27	TRBJ2-1	ASSTPSSGRLNEQF
many	TRBV12-3/TRBV12-4	TRBJ2-7	ASSWAGFNYEQY
many	TRBV29-1	TRBJ1-4	SVPGGQGKYGEKLF
.	TRBV27	TRBJ2-4	ASGTEGAGKNIQY
.	TRBV10-3	TRBJ1-2	AISESAGGDYGYT
.	TRBV20-1	TRBJ2-1	SAREGGYSYNEQF
.	TRBV29-1	TRBJ2-7	SVEVGTKQY
few	TRBV7-2	TRBJ2-1	ASSFRGLAMYNEQF
many	TRBV2	TRBJ2-1	ASRGSAGLFNEQF
few	TRBV9	TRBJ1-2	ASSKGGIDYGYT
.	TRBV27	TRBJ2-1	ASSSGLAGGPPGGNEQF
few	TRBV4-1	TRBJ2-1	ASSQDMLEQF
few	TRBV28	TRBJ2-2	ASSSGRGVTGELF
many	TRBV28	TRBJ2-3	ASSPTGLAGTTQY
many	TRBV3-1	TRBJ2-1	ASSQAGVANEQF
once	TRBV7-9	TRBJ1-3	ASSLTGQIFSGNTIY
many	TRBV7-3	TRBJ2-3	ASSVSGTTDTQY
.	TRBV7-9	TRBJ2-7	ASSLGPIKQY
many	TRBV5-1	TRBJ2-7	ASGPSSATYEQY
.	TRBV5-6	TRBJ1-1	ASSSLDGLKNTEAF
many	TRBV28	TRBJ1-2	ASSLWDRDQHGYT
many	TRBV10-2	TRBJ2-2	ASRNRGGTGELF
many	TRBV5-1	TRBJ2-5	ASSDGQGRQETQY
many	TRBV3-1	TRBJ1-2	ASSQAAATLNGYT
few	TRBV6-2/TRBV6-3	TRBJ1-1	ASSYSRSVNTEAF
many	TRBV28	TRBJ1-1	ASSPSDRQAEAF
many	TRBV7-2	TRBJ1-1	ASSPVRTEAF
.	TRBV30	TRBJ2-2	AWRQRQGRNTGELF
many	TRBV2	TRBJ2-7	ASIGDGYEQY
.	TRBV5-1	TRBJ2-2	ASSLAVRGYTGELF
many	TRBV28	TRBJ2-3	ASSSSAETGSTDTQY
.	TRBV30	TRBJ1-1	AWSIGQGDTEAF
many	TRBV11-2	TRBJ2-7	ASSLVGGSRLQLGEQY
.	TRBV7-3	TRBJ2-1	ASSPSLRAGGLASYNEQF
.	TRBV7-2	TRBJ2-1	ASSSRGEQGEQF
many	TRBV11-2	TRBJ2-5	ASSRGIQETQY
.	TRBV7-9	TRBJ2-7	ASSLVRTHTNYEQY
many	TRBV13	TRBJ2-7	ASSLAGADPLTYEQY
many	TRBV2	TRBJ2-5	ASLGPAKETQY
.	TRBV6-1	TRBJ2-3	ASPPRYGAGVSDTQY
.	TRBV11-2	TRBJ2-7	ASSFLGGTSSYEQY
.	TRBV7-9	TRBJ2-1	ASSPTSGRADEQF
few	TRBV7-2	TRBJ1-1	ASSFGEGLSEAF